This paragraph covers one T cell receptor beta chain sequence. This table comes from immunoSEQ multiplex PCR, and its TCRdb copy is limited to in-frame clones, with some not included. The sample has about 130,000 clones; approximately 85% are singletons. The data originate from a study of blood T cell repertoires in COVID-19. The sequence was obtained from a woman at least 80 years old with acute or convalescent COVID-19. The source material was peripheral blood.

The CDR3 here is CASSIAGTGYGYTF. Here the CDR3 DNA reads TGTGCCAGCAGTATCGCCGGGACAGGATATGGCTACACCTTC. The chain combines TRBV6-5 with TRBJ1-2; 8 bases are shared with TRBD1. Looked up from germline, CDR1 is MNHEY and CDR2 is SVGAGI. The V and J ends lost 5 bases and 5 bases, in that order; junction bases with no gene match: 7. The CDR3 has 14 residues.